One sample yielded the 20 T cell receptor beta chains listed below, sequenced in a study of T cells in Graves' hyperthyroidism and ophthalmopathy. Template material for amplifying TCR beta CDR3 regions consisted of RNA transcripts. The HTBI primer set served for first-round RT-PCR of the TCR CDR3. TCRdb called the multiplex PCR reads again in MiXCR, with one record for every CDR3 protein. Altogether around 340,000 distinct CDR3 sequences are present, roughly 15% being singletons, with the ten largest covering around 34%. Specimen: blood. These receptors came from a man younger than 45 with Graves' hyperthyroidism.

CDR3 protein: CASSQDGGAGGDEQYF. The CDR3 bases are TGTGCCAGCAGCCAAGACGGTGGGGCAGGGGGTGACGAGCAGTACTTC. The V call is TRBV11-3, the J call TRBJ2-7, with TRBD1 matching over 7 bases. The CDR3 is 16 residues long. Germline V lookup: CDR1 SGHNT, CDR2 YENEEA. V trimming: 5 bases; J trimming: 5 bases; junction bases outside the gene matches: 15. Together with reference TRBV11-3 and TRBJ2-7, the CDR3 gives the full variable domain: EAGVVQSPRYKIIEKKQPVAFWCNPISGHNTLYWYLQNLGQGPELLIRYENEEAVDDSQLPKDRFSAERLKGVDSTLKIQPAELGDSAVYLCASSQDGGAGGDEQYFGPGTRLTVT.

This clonotype was counted a few times. The chain combines TRBV7-2 with TRBJ1-1; D not resolved. Germline values: CDR1 SGHTA, CDR2 FQGNSA. The CDR3 has 17 residues. V lost 5 bases, J lost 1 base, and 20 bases lay in between. The CDR3 sequence: CASSPYFGLARNTEAFF. CDR3 nucleotides: TGTGCCAGCAGCCCCTACTTCGGTTTAGCACGGAACACTGAAGCTTTCTTT.

V and J are TRBV9 and TRBJ2-3; either TRBD1 or TRBD2 may fit D (5 bases each). This CDR3 is built from 13 residues. Germline values: CDR1 SGDLS, CDR2 YYNGEE. Trimming removed 3 bases at V and 6 bases at J, with 11 bases between. The CDR3 DNA reads TGTGCCAGCAGCGCTAGGGGAGAGGATACGCAGTATTTT. Translated, it gives CASSARGEDTQYF.

With respect to this clonotype: A clone one base away is much larger, so this may be a read error. The chain carries TRBV10-3 and TRBJ1-2; 7 bases agree with TRBD1. The CDR3 covers 15 residues. J was trimmed by 5 bases and V by 2 bases; bases with no gene match: 8. The germline gives CDR1 ENHRY, CDR2 SYGVKD. Here the CDR3 DNA reads TGTGCCATCAGTGAGATCAGGGACAGCCTTTATGGCTACACCTTC. Translating gives CAISEIRDSLYGYTF.

This clonotype came up many times. The genes are TRBV24-1 and TRBJ2-3, with 8 bases identical to TRBD2. Germline V gene lookup returns CDR1 KGHDR and CDR2 SFDVKD. The CDR3 contains 15 residues. V trimming: 1 base; J trimming: 2 bases; junction bases outside the gene matches: 1. The CDR3 bases are TGTGCCACCAGTGATTTAGCGGGAGACACAGATACGCAGTATTTT. Protein sequence: CATSDLAGDTDTQYF.

This clonotype has a count of ten or more. The chain joins TRBV20-1 to TRBJ2-1; 15 bases fit TRBD2. The CDR3 has 16 amino acids. J was trimmed by 1 base and V by 5 bases; bases with no gene match: 3. CDR1 is DFQATT, CDR2 SNEGSKA, per germline (reference sequence). The CDR3: CSARGTSGRSYNEQFF. CDR3 sequence (DNA): TGCAGTGCTCGGGGGACTAGCGGGAGGTCCTACAATGAGCAGTTCTTC.

This clonotype was detected ten times or more. The chain joins TRBV19 to TRBJ2-3, with 8 bases aligning to TRBD2. The germline V gene has CDR1 LNHDA and CDR2 SQIVND (reference sequence). V was pared by 4 bases and J by 1 base, with 10 bases of the junction left unmatched. The CDR3 has 17 residues. DNA for the CDR3: TGTGCCAGTAGTACGACGGGACTAGGGTACGGCACAGATACGCAGTATTTT. This codes for CASSTTGLGYGTDTQYF.

This clonotype appeared many times. The rearrangement joins TRBV5-1 to TRBJ2-7; 8 nucleotides match TRBD2. Germline lookup yields CDR1 SGHRS and CDR2 YFSETQ. The CDR3 has 14 amino acids. V lost 4 bases to trimming and J lost 6 bases; unmatched junction nucleotides: 9. CDR3 protein: CASSAGGFRAEQYF. The CDR3 DNA is TGCGCCAGCAGCGCGGGGGGTTTCCGGGCCGAGCAGTACTTC.

This clonotype has at least ten counts. The rearrangement links TRBV27 to TRBJ1-5; 7 nucleotides agree with TRBD1. J gave up 1 base and V 6 bases, and 12 bases lay outside the gene matches. This CDR3 has 17 amino acids. CDR1 is MNHEY and CDR2 is SMNVEV in the germline V gene (reference sequence). In DNA, the CDR3 is TGTGCCAGCAGGCCGGACAGGTGGGGTTTAAGCAATCAGCCCCAGCATTTT. Translating it yields CASRPDRWGLSNQPQHF.

This clonotype turned up a few times. The chain recombines TRBV4-1 with TRBJ2-3; 8 bases align to TRBD2. Germline lookup yields CDR1 MGHRA and CDR2 YSYEKL. V lost 5 bases and J lost 3; bases outside the gene matches: 7. The CDR3 spans 15 residues. The chain's CDR3 is CASSRSGSPTDTQYF. For the CDR3, the DNA is TGCGCCAGCAGCAGAAGCGGGAGCCCTACAGATACGCAGTATTTT.

Comment on this clonotype: A much larger clone lies a single base off, so this may be a read error. The chain carries TRBV20-1 and TRBJ2-3; 7 bases are shared with TRBD2. The V gene end was trimmed by 0 bases and the J gene end by 3 bases; junction bases not matched to a gene: 3. The length of the CDR3 is 14 residues. CDR1 is DFQATT, CDR2 SNEGSKA, per germline (reference sequence). CDR3 sequence reads: CSARDSGNTDTQYF. CDR3 bases: TGCAGTGCTAGAGACAGCGGGAATACAGATACGCAGTATTTT.

This clonotype occurred many times. This chain links TRBV13 with TRBJ2-3; D gene uncertain. The V gene's germline CDR1 is PRHDT and CDR2 FYEKMQ (reference sequence). Trimming shortened V by 6 bases and J by 6 bases, and 10 bases separated the two germline ends. The CDR3 loop spans 12 amino acids. Here the CDR3 DNA reads TGTGCCAGCAGGCGTCACGGGGATACGCAGTATTTT. Translated, it gives CASRRHGDTQYF. Variable domain in full (rest from reference TRBV13 and TRBJ2-3): AAGVIQSPRHLIKEKRETATLKCYPIPRHDTVYWYQQGPGQDPQFLISFYEKMQSDKGSIPDRFSAQQFSDYHSELNMSSLELGDSALYFCASRRHGDTQYFGPGTRLTVL.

This clonotype was seen ten or more times. The chain combines TRBV7-2 with TRBJ2-7, with 14 bases matching TRBD2. The CDR3 is made up of 15 amino acids. V trimming: 6 bases; J trimming: 7 bases; junction bases outside the gene matches: 8. Germline CDR1 and CDR2: SGHTA and FQGNSA. CDR3 bases: TGTGCCAGCAGGTTGGGACTAGCGGGAGCGGGGGAGCAGTACTTC. Its protein product is CASRLGLAGAGEQYF.

The V and J genes are TRBV7-8 and TRBJ2-1; no firm D call. Deletions cut 2 bases from V and 7 bases from J, with 15 bases between. The germline V gene has CDR1 SGHVS and CDR2 FQNEAQ. This CDR3 is built from 15 residues. The CDR3 spells CASSLYRIAYNEQFF. The DNA for the CDR3 is TGTGCCAGCAGCTTATACCGAATAGCTTATAATGAGCAGTTCTTC.

This clonotype was counted many times. The chain employs TRBV5-1 and TRBJ2-7; D may be TRBD2 (6 bases). Germline CDR1 is SGHRS and CDR2 is YFSETQ. Trimming left V 0 bases short and J 2 bases short, with 9 bases between. The CDR3 extends over 14 amino acids. CDR3 protein: CASSLDGGAYEQYF. The CDR3 region has the DNA TGCGCCAGCAGCTTGGACGGAGGGGCCTACGAGCAGTACTTC.

The sample holds many counts of this clonotype. This chain links TRBV2 with TRBJ2-5, with TRBD1 as a possible D gene (6 bases). V lost 5 bases, J lost 2 bases, and 12 bases lay in between. This CDR3 has 14 amino acids. Germline loops: CDR1 SNHLY, CDR2 FYNNEI. The CDR3 DNA reads as TGTGCCAGCAGTACAGGGTCGGGGCAAGAGACCCAGTACTTC. This codes for CASSTGSGQETQYF.

This clonotype was observed a few times. The chain is built from TRBV20-1 and TRBJ2-2; 11 bases are shared with TRBD2. V lost 5 bases to trimming and J lost 4 bases; unmatched junction nucleotides: 3. Per the germline V gene, CDR1 is DFQATT and CDR2 is SNEGSKA (reference sequence). The CDR3 spans 14 residues. This CDR3 reads CSAGTSGGTGELFF. The DNA for the CDR3 is TGCAGTGCTGGGACTAGCGGTGGCACCGGGGAGCTGTTTTTT.

This clonotype was found many times. This chain joins TRBV19 and TRBJ2-2, with TRBD1 as a possible D gene (5 bases). Per the germline V gene, CDR1 is LNHDA and CDR2 is SQIVND (reference sequence). V gave up 3 bases and J gave up 6 bases, with 8 bases separating them. There are 13 residues in the CDR3. For the CDR3, the DNA is TGTGCCAGTAGTATCGCCAGGGCCGGGGAGCTGTTTTTT. Translated: CASSIARAGELFF.

This clonotype was observed many times. The chain employs TRBV14 and TRBJ2-5; either TRBD1 or TRBD2 may fit D (7 bases each). The CDR3 is 16 residues long. Trimming removed 1 base from V and 5 bases from J, with 17 bases in between. Per the germline V gene, CDR1 is SGHDN and CDR2 is FVKESK. The CDR3 sequence: CASSQVGRGGGETQYF. The CDR3 DNA sequence: TGTGCCAGCAGCCAAGTGGGTCGGGGAGGGGGCGAGACCCAGTACTTC.

The chain combines TRBV7-2 with TRBJ1-2; no definite D call. The CDR3 totals 11 residues. From germline, CDR1 is SGHTA and CDR2 FQGNSA. V was shortened by 5 bases and J by 9 bases, with 10 bases between the two germline ends. The DNA for the CDR3 is TGTGCCAGCAGCCCGGGTTATAGCTACACCTTC. Encoded protein: CASSPGYSYTF.